A single sample gave rise to the 4 T cell receptor beta chains below, sequenced in a study of cytomegalovirus exposure and HLA in healthy donors. Amplification used 60 Vbeta primers and 13 Jbeta primers. Repertoires were generated with immunoSEQ multiplex PCR, while TCRdb's copy carries only in-frame clones and drops some. In the table there are under 200,000 clones, around 68% of which are singletons. The sequencing input was PBMCs. The receptors come from a man aged 45-65 years in good health and CMV-seronegative.

The genes are TRBV28 and TRBJ1-4, with D hard to call. Germline-derived CDR1 and CDR2 are MDHEN and SYDVKM. CDR3 size: 13 residues. With 5 bases removed from V and 8 bases from J, the gap between germline ends came to 12 bases. The chain's CDR3 is CASSGGPVEKLFF. For the CDR3, the DNA is TGTGCCAGCAGTGGAGGGCCTGTAGAAAAACTGTTTTTT.

This clone was picked up one time. The V and J genes are TRBV27 and TRBJ1-4, with D possibly being TRBD1 (6 bases). The CDR3 is 14 residues long. The germline V and J ends were trimmed by 9 bases and 1 base, with 12 bases remaining between them. Per germline, CDR1 MNHEY and CDR2 SMNVEV (reference sequence). CDR3 bases: TGTGCCAGTCGTCAACAGGGAACTAATGAAAAACTGTTTTTT. Its translation: CASRQQGTNEKLFF.

The chain links TRBV5-1 to TRBJ1-5; possibly TRBD1 for D (5 bases). CDR1 is SGHRS, CDR2 YFSETQ, per germline. V lost 0 bases and J 4 bases, leaving 8 bases between the germline ends. The CDR3 is 14 residues long. In DNA form, the CDR3 reads TGCGCCAGCAGCTTGGCGTCAGGGAATCAGCCCCAGCATTTT. Protein sequence: CASSLASGNQPQHF.

The rearrangement links TRBV7-9 to TRBJ2-3; TRBD1 matches 7 bases. The germline V gene has CDR1 SEHNR and CDR2 FQNEAQ (reference sequence). With 6 bases clipped from V and 4 bases from J, the junction kept 10 bases outside the gene matches. CDR3 length: 15 amino acids. In DNA form, the CDR3 reads TGTGCCAGCAGACTATCGAAGGGGGCGGCAGATACGCAGTATTTT. Translated: CASRLSKGAADTQYF.